The 21 T cell receptor beta chains below all came from one sample that was sequenced in a study of T cell repertoires in cytomegalovirus infection. These TCRs are of unknown antigen specificity. TCRdb ran MiXCR on the reads and lists one entry per CDR3 protein. This table holds 680,000 or so distinct CDR3 sequences, around a third found once. The input for sequencing was cultured PBMCs, taken from culture after CMV antigen stimulation. The receptors come from a human donor in good health (CMV status not recorded). Some clones in this sample may be carry-over from other donors' samples.

In nucleotides, the CDR3 is TGTGCCAGCAAGTTAACAAGCAAAGAGACCCAGTACTTC. This encodes CASKLTSKETQYF. This chain connects TRBV6-5 to TRBJ2-5; no clear D. The CDR3 is 13 residues long. Germline CDR1 is MNHEY and CDR2 is SVGAGI. Between the trimmed V and J ends, which lost 7 bases and 3 bases, there was a span of 12 bases.

This chain links TRBV24-1 with TRBJ2-7; either TRBD1 or TRBD2 may fit D (5 bases each). The CDR3 has 17 residues. CDR1 is KGHDR, CDR2 SFDVKD, per germline. The V end was cut by 4 bases, the J end by 3 bases, with 21 bases between. The CDR3 DNA reads TGTGCCACCAGTGACCGGGATCAGGGAGCCGGGGACTACGAGCAGTACTTC. This translates into CATSDRDQGAGDYEQYF.

This clonotype was detected ten times or more. This chain uses TRBV7-2 with TRBJ1-5, with D unclear. The germline V gene has CDR1 SGHTA and CDR2 FQGNSA. V gave up 6 bases and J gave up 6 bases, with 9 bases separating them. The CDR3 has 12 amino acids. Here the CDR3 reads CASSSPGQPQHF. CDR3 sequence (DNA): TGTGCCAGCAGTTCCCCTGGTCAGCCCCAGCATTTT.

This sequence joins TRBV19 and TRBJ2-3, with D possibly being TRBD1 or TRBD2 (5 bases each). The CDR3 is made up of 16 amino acids. Germline V gene data show CDR1 as LNHDA and CDR2 as SQIVND (reference sequence). Trimming removed 1 base from V and 2 bases from J, with 13 bases in between. This chain's CDR3 is CASSIGWGTNTDTQYF. CDR3 nucleotides: TGTGCCAGTAGTATAGGATGGGGGACCAACACAGATACGCAGTATTTT.

This clonotype has more than one count but fewer than ten. The chain uses TRBV7-2 and TRBJ1-6, with 10 bases that match TRBD1. The CDR3 contains 18 residues. The germline V gene encodes CDR1 SGHTA and CDR2 FQGNSA. V lost 4 bases to trimming and J lost 1 base; unmatched junction nucleotides: 7. The CDR3 is CASSSADRGYSYNSPLHF. The CDR3 bases are TGTGCCAGCAGCTCAGCGGACAGGGGGTATTCCTATAATTCACCCCTCCACTTT.

The chain recombines TRBV7-9 with TRBJ2-5; 9 bases agree with TRBD1. The ends lost 1 base at V and 5 bases at J; junction bases unmatched: 8. CDR1 is SEHNR, CDR2 FQNEAQ, per germline (reference sequence). The CDR3 contains 16 residues. The CDR3 spells CASSLVDLTGGETQYF. Here the CDR3 DNA reads TGTGCCAGCAGCTTAGTGGACCTGACAGGGGGTGAGACCCAGTACTTC.

The V gene is TRBV12-3 or TRBV12-4, the J gene TRBJ1-1, with D maybe TRBD1 (5 bases). V was trimmed by 5 bases and J by 9 bases, leaving 22 bases between them. The CDR3 length is 15 residues. The CDR3 sequence is CASSPTIRQGRQAFF. In DNA, the CDR3 is TGTGCCAGCAGTCCTACAATAAGGCAGGGCCGACAAGCTTTCTTT.

Many counts were recorded for this clonotype. J is TRBJ2-1 and V is TRBV7-2, with 9 nucleotides matching TRBD2. The CDR3 is 16 residues long. CDR1 and CDR2 from the germline V gene are SGHTA and FQGNSA. The V gene end was trimmed by 6 bases and the J gene end by 7 bases; junction bases not matched to a gene: 13. CDR3 nucleotides: TGTGCCAGCAGTCCACCGAGCGGGGGGTTAGGGAATGAGCAGTTCTTC. Its translation: CASSPPSGGLGNEQFF.

J is TRBJ1-3 and V is TRBV12-3 or TRBV12-4; no clear D. V lost 3 bases, J lost 0 bases, and 3 bases lay in between. This CDR3 comprises 13 residues. The CDR3, as DNA: TGTGCCAGCAGTTTTTACTCTGGAAACACCATATATTTT. Its translation is CASSFYSGNTIYF.

This clonotype was detected only a few times. V and J are TRBV7-9 and TRBJ2-3; 12 nucleotides match TRBD2. J was trimmed by 3 bases and V by 1 base; bases with no gene match: 5. The CDR3 is 17 residues long. From germline, CDR1 is SEHNR and CDR2 FQNEAQ (reference sequence). This CDR3 is CASSLGTSGRRTDTQYF. As DNA, the CDR3 is TGTGCCAGCAGCTTAGGTACTAGCGGGAGGAGGACAGATACGCAGTATTTT.

This chain links TRBV19 with TRBJ2-7; a weak D match, TRBD1 (5 bases). The CDR3 has 15 amino acids. From germline, CDR1 is LNHDA and CDR2 SQIVND (reference sequence). Trimming removed 3 bases from V and 4 bases from J, with 16 bases in between. The CDR3 is CASSILPGREYEQYF. CDR3 sequence (DNA): TGTGCCAGTAGTATCTTACCAGGGCGCGAATACGAGCAGTACTTC.

This clonotype was observed a few times. For the CDR3, the DNA is TGCGCCAGCAGCCCCCAGCGGGGGGGCGGGACAGATACGCAGTATTTT. This encodes CASSPQRGGGTDTQYF. This chain joins TRBV5-1 and TRBJ2-3; 10 nucleotides match TRBD2. Germline trimming cut 4 bases from V and 3 bases from J; bases unmatched to any gene: 8. The germline V gene has CDR1 SGHRS and CDR2 YFSETQ. The CDR3 sequence is 16 residues long.

This clonotype was counted at least ten times. The V and J genes are TRBV7-2 and TRBJ1-2, with D unresolved. Germline V gene lookup returns CDR1 SGHTA and CDR2 FQGNSA. V gave up 0 bases and J gave up 5 bases, with 10 bases separating them. The CDR3 sequence is 14 residues long. The CDR3 DNA follows: TGTGCCAGCAGCTTAGCATACACAGAATATGGCTACACCTTC. This sequence encodes CASSLAYTEYGYTF.

This clonotype was counted ten times or more. The chain couples TRBV7-2 to TRBJ2-4, with D possibly matching TRBD1 (6 bases). The CDR3 consists of 13 residues. V was cut by 5 bases and J by 4 bases, with 9 bases left in between. Germline CDR1 SGHTA, CDR2 FQGNSA. CDR3 DNA: TGTGCCAGCAGCCCGGACAGAAAAAACATTCAGTACTTC. This encodes CASSPDRKNIQYF. The whole variable domain, remainder taken from reference TRBV7-2 and TRBJ2-4, is GAGVSQSPSNKVTEKGKDVELRCDPISGHTALYWYRQSLGQGLEFLIYFQGNSAPDKSGLPSDRFSAERTGGSVSTLTIQRTQQEDSAVYLCASSPDRKNIQYFGAGTRLSVL.

This clonotype was found many times. The chain links TRBV7-2 to TRBJ2-3; D remains ambiguous. The CDR3 has 13 residues. CDR1 and CDR2 from the germline V gene are SGHTA and FQGNSA. V lost 5 bases and J 2 bases, leaving 8 bases between the germline ends. This CDR3 reads CASSGRVTDTQYF. The CDR3 DNA reads TGTGCCAGCAGCGGACGGGTCACAGATACGCAGTATTTT.

The genes are TRBV6-6 and TRBJ1-6; D is perhaps TRBD1 (5 bases). The CDR3 runs 15 residues. Germline CDR1 is MNHNY and CDR2 is SVGAGI (reference sequence). V shed 3 bases and J shed 9 bases, with 15 bases lying between them. The CDR3 loop reads CASSYRQGRISPLHF. The DNA for the CDR3 is TGTGCCAGCAGTTATCGGCAGGGACGTATTTCACCCCTCCACTTT.

V and J are TRBV11-2 and TRBJ2-7; 10 nucleotides match TRBD2. After removal of 1 base from V and 5 bases from J, the junction contained 14 bases not matched to a gene. CDR3 length equals 18 residues. CDR1 SGHAT and CDR2 FQNNGV come from the germline V gene. DNA of the CDR3: TGTGCCAGCAGCTTAGTGGGGAGGGCTAGCGGGAGTCGACACGAGCAGTACTTC. Protein product: CASSLVGRASGSRHEQYF.

This clonotype was counted only a few times. The chain carries TRBV11-3 and TRBJ2-3, with D hard to call. Trimming left V 1 base short and J 7 bases short, with 12 bases between. In germline, CDR1 is SGHNT, CDR2 YENEEA. The CDR3 is made up of 14 amino acids. The CDR3 coding sequence is TGTGCCAGCAGCTTAGGAACCCACAGTAATACGCAGTATTTT. Its protein product is CASSLGTHSNTQYF.

This clonotype was seen more than once but under ten times. The CDR3 region is CASSLASWTSSEQYF. CDR3 coding DNA: TGTGCCAGCAGCTTAGCTAGCTGGACCAGTTCCGAGCAGTACTTC. The rearrangement links TRBV7-9 to TRBJ2-7; D gene unclear. CDR3 length: 15 residues. Germline loops: CDR1 SEHNR, CDR2 FQNEAQ (reference sequence). The V gene lost 0 bases and the J gene lost 6 bases, with 15 bases spanning the gap.

The gene calls are TRBV27 and TRBJ1-3; TRBD1 might be the D (6 bases). V lost 0 bases and J lost 2, with 8 bases in between. Germline V gene data show CDR1 as MNHEY and CDR2 as SMNVEV (reference sequence). CDR3 length: 15 amino acids. CDR3 sequence (DNA): TGTGCCAGCAGTTTATCTGGGGGCCCTGGAAACACCATATATTTT. Its protein product is CASSLSGGPGNTIYF.

The chain is built from TRBV11-2 and TRBJ2-3; D is possibly TRBD1 (5 bases). This CDR3 is 14 amino acids long. Trimming pared 5 bases from V and 6 bases from J, leaving 15 bases between. Germline CDR1 reads SGHAT; CDR2 reads FQNNGV. Here the CDR3 reads CASSPNPGLDTQYF. CDR3 bases: TGTGCCAGCAGCCCCAACCCAGGGTTGGATACGCAGTATTTT.